This TCR beta chain was identified in a study of shared clonotypes between healthy human individuals. Sequencing used immunoSEQ multiplex PCR; TCRdb keeps in-frame clones, though not all of them. Of around 2,000,000 clones listed, about 95% are singletons. As regards this clone: Other DNA sequences within the sample encode an identical CDR3.

Positive CCR7 selection of CD45RO-negative cells yielded the naive CD8 cells, and terminally differentiated effector memory CD45RA+ cells were excluded. This receptor was obtained from a man in his late teens or twenties in good health. The material sequenced was naive CD8+ T cells sorted from blood.

CDR3 in DNA: TGTGCCAGTAGTCCGGGACAGATACACTACGAGCAGTACTTC. As protein: CASSPGQIHYEQYF. This chain connects TRBV19 to TRBJ2-7; 7 bases agree with TRBD1. Germline CDR1 reads LNHDA; CDR2 reads SQIVND (reference sequence). Unmatched junction bases numbered 7, after V lost 5 bases and J lost 3 bases. The CDR3 sequence is 14 residues long. The variable domain in full, with the rest retrieved from reference TRBV19 and TRBJ2-7, is DGGITQSPKYLFRKEGQNVTLSCEQNLNHDAMYWYRQDPGQGLRLIYYSQIVNDFQKGDIAEGYSVSREKKESFPLTVTSAQKNPTAFYLCASSPGQIHYEQYFGPGTRLTVT.